Below, 4 T cell receptor beta chains from the same sample are listed, as sequenced in a study of T cells expressing NK-cell markers. TCRdb reprocessed the 5' RACE reads and reports one entry per CDR3 protein, with no DNA. This sample's table has about 180,000 distinct CDR3 sequences. Specimen: blood T cells: a sorted CD56 or NKG2C T cell subset, CD4+ or CD8+ T cells, or bulk PBMC T cells (not recorded which). The receptors were gathered from a woman aged 18-70 years in good health.

The rearrangement links TRBV2 to TRBJ2-5; TCRdb's assignment of TRBD1 cannot be checked, as there is no DNA. The CDR3 covers 14 residues. Per the germline V gene, CDR1 is SNHLY and CDR2 is FYNNEI. The CDR3 protein is CASSPGHRISDQYF. Variable domain in full (rest from reference TRBV2 and TRBJ2-5): EPEVTQTPSHQVTQMGQEVILRCVPISNHLYFYWYRQILGQKVEFLVSFYNNEISEKSEIFDDQFSVERPDGSNFTLKIRSTKLEDSAMYFCASSPGHRISDQYFGPGTRLLVL.

V is TRBV4-1 and J is TRBJ2-7; TCRdb indicates TRBD2, and absent DNA this call remains unverified. CDR1 MGHRA and CDR2 YSYEKL come from the germline V gene. This CDR3 comprises 18 residues. CDR3 in amino acids: CASSQDRGLAGPFAEQYF.

The chain links TRBV2 to TRBJ1-3; as DNA is missing, the TRBD1 call by TCRdb cannot be tested. The CDR3 runs 14 residues. From germline, CDR1 is SNHLY and CDR2 FYNNEI. CDR3 in amino acids: CASTPSGVRNTIYF.

The chain joins TRBV2 to TRBJ1-1; the TCRdb call, TRBD1, lacks DNA for checking. The germline V gene encodes CDR1 SNHLY and CDR2 FYNNEI. The CDR3 covers 14 residues. CDR3 region: CASSVSGENTEAFF.